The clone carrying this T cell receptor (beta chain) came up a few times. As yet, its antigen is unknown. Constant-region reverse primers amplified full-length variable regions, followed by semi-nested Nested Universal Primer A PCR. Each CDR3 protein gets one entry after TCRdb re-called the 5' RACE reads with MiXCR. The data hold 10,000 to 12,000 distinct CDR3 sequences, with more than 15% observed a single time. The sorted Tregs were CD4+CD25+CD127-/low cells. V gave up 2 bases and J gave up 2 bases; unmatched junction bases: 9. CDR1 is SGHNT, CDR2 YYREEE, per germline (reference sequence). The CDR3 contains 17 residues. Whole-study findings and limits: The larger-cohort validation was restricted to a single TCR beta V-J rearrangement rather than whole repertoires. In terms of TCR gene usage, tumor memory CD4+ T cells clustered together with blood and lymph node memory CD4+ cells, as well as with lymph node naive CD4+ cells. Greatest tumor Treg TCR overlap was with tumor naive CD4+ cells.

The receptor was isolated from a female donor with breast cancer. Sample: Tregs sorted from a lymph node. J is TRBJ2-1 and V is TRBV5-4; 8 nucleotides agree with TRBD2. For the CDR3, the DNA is TGTGCCAGCAGCTTCACCCTGACTAGCGAGACCTACAATGAGCAGTTCTTC. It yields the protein CASSFTLTSETYNEQFF.